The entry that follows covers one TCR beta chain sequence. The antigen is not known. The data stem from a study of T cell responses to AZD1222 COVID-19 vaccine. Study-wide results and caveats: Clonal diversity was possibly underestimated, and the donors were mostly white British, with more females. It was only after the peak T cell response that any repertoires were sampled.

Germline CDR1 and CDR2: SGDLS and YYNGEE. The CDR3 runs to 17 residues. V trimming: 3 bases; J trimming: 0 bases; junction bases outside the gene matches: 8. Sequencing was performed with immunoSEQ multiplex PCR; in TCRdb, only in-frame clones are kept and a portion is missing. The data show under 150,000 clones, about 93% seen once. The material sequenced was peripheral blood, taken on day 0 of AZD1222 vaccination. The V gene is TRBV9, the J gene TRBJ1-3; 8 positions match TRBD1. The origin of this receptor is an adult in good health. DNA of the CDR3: TGTGCCAGCAGCGAGACGGGACAGGCGATCTCTGGAAACACCATATATTTT. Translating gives CASSETGQAISGNTIYF. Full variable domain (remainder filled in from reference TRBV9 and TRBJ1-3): DSGVTQTPKHLITATGQRVTLRCSPRSGDLSVYWYQQSLDQGLQFLIQYYNGEERAKGNILERFSAQQFPDLHSELNLSSLELGDSALYFCASSETGQAISGNTIYFGEGSWLTVV.